The 23 T cell receptor beta chains below come from one sample, sequenced in a study of T cells in Graves' hyperthyroidism and ophthalmopathy. TCR beta CDR3 sequences were amplified from RNA transcripts. RT-PCR in the first round (using the HTBI primer set) targeted the TCR CDR3. Each CDR3 protein is one row after TCRdb ran MiXCR on the multiplex PCR reads. The table includes 650,000 to 750,000 distinct CDR3 sequences, around 13% detected once. The sequencing input was blood. The source of these receptors is a woman aged 18-30 years with Graves' hyperthyroidism.

This clonotype was detected only a few times. The chain joins TRBV29-1 to TRBJ2-5; 12 nucleotides line up with TRBD2. With 3 bases clipped from V and 5 bases from J, the junction kept 10 bases outside the gene matches. Germline V gene sequence: CDR1 SQVTM, CDR2 ANQGSEA. The CDR3 spans 16 residues. The DNA for the CDR3 is TGCAGCGTTGAGGGGACTAGCGGGCAACCCTACGAGACCCAGTACTTC. Translating it yields CSVEGTSGQPYETQYF. The entire variable domain, with the rest obtained from reference TRBV29-1 and TRBJ2-5, is as follows: SAVISQKPSRDICQRGTSLTIQCQVDSQVTMMFWYRQQPGQSLTLIATANQGSEATYESGFVIDKFPISRPNLTFSTLTVSNMSPEDSSIYLCSVEGTSGQPYETQYFGPGTRLLVL.

Many counts were recorded for this clonotype. The V and J genes are TRBV18 and TRBJ2-1; 7 bases are shared with TRBD2. CDR1 and CDR2 from the germline V gene are KGHSH and LQKENI. The V segment lost 0 bases and the J segment 5 bases; nucleotides outside the gene matches: 10. The CDR3 covers 17 residues. The CDR3 DNA follows: TGTGCCAGCTCACCACCGATCACTAGCGAGTATCACAATGAGCAGTTCTTC. Translation: CASSPPITSEYHNEQFF. The full variable domain, completed using reference TRBV18 and TRBJ2-1, is NAGVMQNPRHLVRRRGQEARLRCSPMKGHSHVYWYRQLPEEGLKFMVYLQKENIIDESGMPKERFSAEFPKEGPSILRIQQVVRGDSAAYFCASSPPITSEYHNEQFFGPGTRLTVL.

Details on this clonotype: A much larger clone differs by one base, so this may be a read error. This sequence joins TRBV11-3 and TRBJ2-1; TRBD2 agrees at 8 bases. The end of the DNA fits TRBJ2-7 better, so the J call may be wrong. The CDR3 consists of 16 residues. Germline CDR1 reads SGHNT; CDR2 reads YENEEA. The CDR3 loop is CASSPGSGTRGNEQYF. The CDR3 nucleotides read TGTGCCAGCAGCCCAGGTAGCGGGACCAGGGGCAATGAGCAGTACTTC.

At least ten counts were recorded for this clonotype. The chain uses TRBV25-1 and TRBJ2-7; 15 nucleotides align to TRBD2. The CDR3 length is 17 residues. The ends lost 4 bases at V and 4 bases at J; junction bases unmatched: 8. Per germline, CDR1 MGHDK and CDR2 SYGVNS. CDR3 coding DNA: TGTGCCAGCAGTGTCGGACTAGCGGGAGGGCCAACTTACGAGCAGTACTTC. It specifies CASSVGLAGGPTYEQYF.

This clonotype was recorded at least ten times. The chain has TRBV30 and TRBJ1-2; D uncertain. The CDR3 totals 13 residues. The germline V and J ends were trimmed by 0 bases and 6 bases, with 11 bases remaining between them. Germline CDR1 GTSNPN, CDR2 SVGIG (reference sequence). Here the CDR3 DNA reads TGTGCCTGGAGTGTACGGCTGTCGGATGGCTACACCTTC. It translates to CAWSVRLSDGYTF.

This clonotype was detected a few times. The chain joins TRBV2 to TRBJ2-3, with 9 bases lining up with TRBD2. The V segment lost 8 bases and the J segment 6 bases; nucleotides outside the gene matches: 15. The CDR3 runs to 16 residues. Germline CDR1 is SNHLY and CDR2 is FYNNEI. The CDR3 bases are TGTGCCAGCCGCCTCATAGCGGGAGCCTCCGGGGATACGCAGTATTTT. This sequence encodes CASRLIAGASGDTQYF.

The sample holds many counts of this clonotype. The rearrangement links TRBV3-1 to TRBJ1-1; D is perhaps TRBD1 (6 bases). The CDR3 totals 13 residues. V was trimmed by 6 bases and J by 1 base, leaving 9 bases between them. Germline values: CDR1 LGHDT, CDR2 YNNKEL (reference sequence). The CDR3 loop is CASRQGWNTEAFF. CDR3 sequence (DNA): TGTGCCAGCAGGCAGGGGTGGAACACTGAAGCTTTCTTT.

This clonotype has ten or more counts. This chain uses TRBV6-2 or TRBV6-3 with TRBJ1-1; D ambiguous. The length of the CDR3 is 15 residues. The germline V gene encodes CDR1 MNHEY and CDR2 SVGEGT. V lost 6 bases and J lost 4, with 18 bases in between. The CDR3 protein is CASSLTTEEGTEAFF. CDR3 nucleotide sequence: TGTGCCAGCAGCCTAACTACAGAGGAGGGCACTGAAGCTTTCTTT.

The J gene is TRBJ2-1, the V gene TRBV6-1; D unresolved. Germline V gives CDR1 MNHNS, CDR2 SASEGT. V lost 4 bases and J lost 7, with 8 bases in between. The CDR3 has 12 amino acids. As DNA, the CDR3 is TGTGCCAGCAGTGGATATACTAATGAGCAGTTCTTC. It encodes CASSGYTNEQFF.

This clonotype was counted a few times. V gene TRBV4-1 combines with J gene TRBJ1-1, with 7 bases matching TRBD1. Trimming cost V 1 base and J 8 bases; bases outside gene matches: 13. This CDR3 has 16 residues. Germline loops: CDR1 MGHRA, CDR2 YSYEKL. The CDR3 DNA reads TGCGCCAGCAGCCAAGGGTCCGGCAGGGGGAATAAGGAAGCTTTCTTT. Protein product: CASSQGSGRGNKEAFF.

The table lists this clonotype with many counts. The chain joins TRBV11-3 to TRBJ2-5; D gene unclear. The CDR3 has 13 residues. V was shortened by 2 bases and J by 3 bases, with 7 bases between the two germline ends. CDR1 and CDR2 from the germline V gene are SGHNT and YENEEA. The CDR3 DNA reads as TGTGCCAGCAGCTTACATGTAGAAGAGACCCAGTACTTC. Encoded protein: CASSLHVEETQYF.

The table lists this clonotype with many counts. The rearrangement uses TRBV28 and TRBJ2-1; no clear D gene. V shed 3 bases and J shed 1 base, with 10 bases lying between them. Germline values: CDR1 MDHEN, CDR2 SYDVKM. The CDR3 is made up of 15 amino acids. DNA for the CDR3: TGTGCCAGCAGTTTCGGCGGACCTTCCTACAATGAGCAGTTCTTC. This sequence encodes CASSFGGPSYNEQFF. The variable domain in full, with the rest retrieved from reference TRBV28 and TRBJ2-1, is DVKVTQSSRYLVKRTGEKVFLECVQDMDHENMFWYRQDPGLGLRLIYFSYDVKMKEKGDIPEGYSVSREKKERFSLILESASTNQTSMYLCASSFGGPSYNEQFFGPGTRLTVL.

J is TRBJ2-7 and V is TRBV6-1, with D unclear. From germline, CDR1 is MNHNS and CDR2 SASEGT. The V gene lost 6 bases and the J gene lost 3 bases, with 15 bases spanning the gap. The CDR3 is 14 amino acids. The CDR3 is CASSSRQVRYEQYF. The CDR3, as DNA: TGTGCCAGCAGCTCCAGACAAGTCCGCTACGAGCAGTACTTC.

This clonotype was observed at least ten times. The chain has TRBV2 and TRBJ1-2; TRBD1 agrees at 8 bases. Trimming took 8 bases from V and 4 from J; bases not matched to a gene: 12. Germline V lookup: CDR1 SNHLY, CDR2 FYNNEI. This CDR3 has 15 residues. The CDR3 sequence is CASGQQGDSSYGYTF. The CDR3 DNA is TGTGCCAGCGGTCAACAGGGGGATTCTTCCTATGGCTACACCTTC.

At least ten counts were recorded for this clonotype. The chain joins TRBV12-3 or TRBV12-4 to TRBJ2-1; 7 bases agree with TRBD2. This CDR3 has 15 amino acids. With V trimmed by 3 bases and J by 7 bases, 9 bases remained unmatched. The CDR3 loop is CASSLRTSTSNEQFF. In DNA, the CDR3 is TGTGCCAGCAGTTTGAGGACTAGTACCTCTAATGAGCAGTTCTTC.

V is TRBV4-1 and J is TRBJ2-3, with D perhaps matching TRBD1 or TRBD2 (6 bases each). The CDR3 has 14 amino acids. Trimming took off 0 bases at V and 5 bases at J, with 9 bases between the two ends. Germline CDR1 reads MGHRA; CDR2 reads YSYEKL. The DNA of the CDR3 is TGCGCCAGCAGCCAAGAGGAGGGGGGAGATACGCAGTATTTT. Encoded protein: CASSQEEGGDTQYF.

J is TRBJ1-1 and V is TRBV20-1, with TRBD1 matching over 7 bases. Per germline, CDR1 DFQATT and CDR2 SNEGSKA (reference sequence). After removal of 3 bases from V and 3 bases from J, the junction contained 4 bases not matched to a gene. The CDR3 totals 13 residues. CDR3 loop: CSASEGAYTEAFF. The CDR3 DNA sequence: TGCAGTGCTAGTGAGGGGGCGTACACTGAAGCTTTCTTT.

This clonotype was found a few times. V gene TRBV13 combines with J gene TRBJ2-1; tentative D call: TRBD2 (5 bases). CDR3 length: 16 amino acids. Germline loops: CDR1 PRHDT, CDR2 FYEKMQ (reference sequence). V lost 5 bases and J lost 0, with 14 bases in between. CDR3 DNA sequence: TGTGCCAGCAGCGAAAACACTAGACACTCCTACAATGAGCAGTTCTTC. It is translated as CASSENTRHSYNEQFF.

This clonotype was detected ten times or more. The chain couples TRBV5-1 to TRBJ1-6; D is perhaps TRBD1 (5 bases). Per germline, CDR1 SGHRS and CDR2 YFSETQ. Trimming stripped 0 bases from V and 8 bases from J, with 6 bases between. The CDR3 is 13 amino acids. The CDR3 DNA is TGCGCCAGCAGCTTGGCCAGGGATTCACCCCTCCACTTT. The encoded protein is CASSLARDSPLHF.

This clonotype came up many times. The chain combines TRBV20-1 with TRBJ1-1; D is perhaps TRBD1 (5 bases). V lost 5 bases and J lost 1, with 14 bases in between. Germline-derived CDR1 and CDR2 are DFQATT and SNEGSKA (reference sequence). This CDR3 has 14 amino acids. For the CDR3, the DNA is TGCAGTGCTCTAAAGACGGGGGGGAACACTGAAGCTTTCTTT. Amino acid sequence: CSALKTGGNTEAFF.

This clonotype was seen ten or more times. This chain links TRBV15 with TRBJ1-1; the D is unclear. The CDR3 spans 14 residues. Germline assignment: CDR1 LNHNV and CDR2 YYDKDF (reference sequence). V lost 5 bases and J 3 bases, leaving 13 bases between the germline ends. The CDR3 is CATSGRFGDTEAFF. CDR3 nucleotides: TGTGCCACCAGCGGCCGCTTCGGAGACACTGAAGCTTTCTTT.

This clonotype was recorded a few times. This chain connects TRBV19 to TRBJ2-2; maybe TRBD2 (5 bases). Trimming stripped 5 bases from V and 5 bases from J, with 15 bases between. CDR1 and CDR2 (germline): LNHDA, SQIVND (reference sequence). There are 15 residues in the CDR3. The CDR3 sequence: CASSSLGRGTGELFF. The CDR3 nucleotides read TGTGCCAGTAGTTCCCTCGGCCGAGGGACCGGGGAGCTGTTTTTT.

This clonotype occurred many times. The chain uses TRBV4-3 and TRBJ1-5, with unresolved D. The CDR3 loop spans 15 amino acids. Between the trimmed V and J ends, which lost 5 bases and 4 bases, there was a span of 15 bases. Germline CDR1 reads LGHNA; CDR2 reads YSLEER. CDR3 sequence reads: CASSNQIGLNQPQHF. The CDR3 DNA reads TGCGCCAGCAGCAACCAGATCGGCCTGAATCAGCCCCAGCATTTT.